This TCR beta chain derives from a study of T cells in Graves' hyperthyroidism and ophthalmopathy. CDR3 length: 17 residues. Germline CDR1 and CDR2: LNHDA and SQIVND (reference sequence). The ends were cut back, 0 bases at V and 4 bases at J, with 18 bases in the middle. The source material, RNA transcripts, was used to amplify TCR beta CDR3 regions. Initially, a first-round RT-PCR of the TCR CDR3 employed the HTBI primer set. In TCRdb, the multiplex PCR reads were re-called with MiXCR into one record per CDR3 protein. The profile covers 300,000 to 400,000 distinct CDR3 sequences, with around 13% appearing a single time and over 8.5% taken by the ten largest. In this sample, this clonotype turned up a few times.

This TCR was recovered from a woman younger than 30 with Graves' hyperthyroidism. Sequencing was performed on blood. V usage is TRBV19 and J usage is TRBJ2-5; weak D call: TRBD1 (5 bases). The CDR3 loop reads CASSIDHGALDPETQYF. The CDR3 nucleotides are TGTGCCAGTAGTATAGATCATGGGGCGCTAGACCCAGAGACCCAGTACTTC. Supplemented by reference TRBV19 and TRBJ2-5, the full variable domain reads DGGITQSPKYLFRKEGQNVTLSCEQNLNHDAMYWYRQDPGQGLRLIYYSQIVNDFQKGDIAEGYSVSREKKESFPLTVTSAQKNPTAFYLCASSIDHGALDPETQYFGPGTRLLVL.